These 23 T cell receptor beta chains originate from one sample sequenced in a study of CD8+ T cells in alopecia areata. In each case, RNA was isolated and then reverse transcribed into cDNA as the sequencing template. TCRdb's copy holds only in-frame clones and misses some; the assay was immunoSEQ multiplex PCR. The sample includes tens of thousands of clones, about 40% of them seen just once. Sequenced material: NKG2D-low CD8+ T cells sorted from blood. Receptor source: a human donor with alopecia areata.

V usage is TRBV29-1 and J usage is TRBJ1-2; D not certain. The CDR3 loop spans 12 amino acids. Germline CDR1 and CDR2: SQVTM and ANQGSEA. Trimming took 6 bases from V and 0 from J, leaving 8 bases between them. The CDR3 sequence is CSVRVANYGYTF. The CDR3 bases are TGCAGCGTCCGGGTGGCTAACTATGGCTACACCTTC.

The chain is built from TRBV7-9 and TRBJ2-1, with D possibly being TRBD1 (6 bases). The germline V gene encodes CDR1 SEHNR and CDR2 FQNEAQ (reference sequence). The CDR3 length is 17 residues. Trimming pared 2 bases from V and 4 bases from J, leaving 18 bases between. The CDR3 nucleotides are TGTGCCAGCAGCTTAACAGAGCTAGGGGACAATTACAATGAGCAGTTCTTC. Translated, it gives CASSLTELGDNYNEQFF.

This clone has just a few counts. The chain links TRBV19 to TRBJ1-1; no firm D call. The V end lost 5 bases, the J end lost 4 bases, and 8 bases lay between the germline ends. Per germline, CDR1 LNHDA and CDR2 SQIVND (reference sequence). The CDR3 has 12 residues. CDR3 protein: CASSQRVTEAFF. As DNA, the CDR3 is TGTGCCAGTAGTCAAAGGGTCACTGAAGCTTTCTTT.

The chain carries TRBV27 and TRBJ1-1, with D possibly matching TRBD1 (6 bases). CDR1 MNHEY and CDR2 SMNVEV come from the germline V gene (reference sequence). Deletions cut 6 bases from V and 1 base from J, with 9 bases between. The CDR3 has 13 amino acids. The CDR3 is CASRQGGNTEAFF. CDR3 in DNA: TGTGCCAGCAGGCAAGGGGGGAACACTGAAGCTTTCTTT.

The CDR3 nucleotides are TGTGCCAGCAGCTTAAGGGTTCAAGGGGGTAACACCGGGGAGCTGTTTTTT. This gives the protein CASSLRVQGGNTGELFF. The chain uses TRBV11-1 and TRBJ2-2, with D possibly matching TRBD1 (6 bases). The germline CDR1 and CDR2 sequences are SGHAT and FQDESV (reference sequence). This CDR3 is built from 17 residues. Deletions cut 2 bases from V and 2 bases from J, with 15 bases between. Supplemented by reference TRBV11-1 and TRBJ2-2, the full variable domain reads EAEVAQSPRYKITEKSQAVAFWCDPISGHATLYWYRQILGQGPELLVQFQDESVVDDSQLPKDRFSAERLKGVDSTLKIQPAELGDSAMYLCASSLRVQGGNTGELFFGEGSRLTVL.

V gene TRBV7-9 combines with J gene TRBJ2-7; D might be TRBD1 (6 bases). Germline values: CDR1 SEHNR, CDR2 FQNEAQ (reference sequence). V lost 4 bases to trimming and J lost 4 bases, with 8 bases between them. The CDR3 has 12 residues. The CDR3 region is CASSSTGYEQYF. CDR3 DNA sequence: TGTGCCAGCAGCTCTACAGGGTACGAGCAGTACTTC.

This clone has more than one count but fewer than ten. The V gene is TRBV7-9, the J gene TRBJ1-2, with D possibly matching TRBD1 (6 bases). The CDR3 is made up of 17 amino acids. The V gene's germline CDR1 is SEHNR and CDR2 FQNEAQ (reference sequence). Trimming left V 5 bases short and J 0 bases short, with 19 bases between. CDR3 loop: CASSPSGGSTANYGYTF. The CDR3 bases are TGTGCCAGCAGCCCCTCTGGGGGCTCGACAGCTAACTATGGCTACACCTTC. The full variable domain, with the rest looked up from reference TRBV7-9 and TRBJ1-2, is DTGVSQNPRHKITKRGQNVTFRCDPISEHNRLYWYRQTLGQGPEFLTYFQNEAQLEKSRLLSDRFSAERPKGSFSTLEIQRTEQGDSAMYLCASSPSGGSTANYGYTFGSGTRLTVV.

This chain links TRBV7-9 with TRBJ2-2, with D perhaps TRBD1 (5 bases). V was cut by 3 bases and J by 0 bases, with 14 bases left in between. The CDR3 is 17 amino acids. The germline V gene encodes CDR1 SEHNR and CDR2 FQNEAQ (reference sequence). CDR3 protein: CASSFPETATNTGELFF. As DNA, the CDR3 is TGTGCCAGCAGCTTCCCCGAGACAGCTACGAACACCGGGGAGCTGTTTTTT. Filled out from reference TRBV7-9 and TRBJ2-2, the complete variable domain reads DTGVSQNPRHKITKRGQNVTFRCDPISEHNRLYWYRQTLGQGPEFLTYFQNEAQLEKSRLLSDRFSAERPKGSFSTLEIQRTEQGDSAMYLCASSFPETATNTGELFFGEGSRLTVL.

The genes are TRBV12-5 and TRBJ1-1; tentatively, D is TRBD1 (6 bases). V gave up 4 bases and J gave up 5 bases, with 8 bases separating them. The CDR3 extends over 12 amino acids. The germline CDR1 and CDR2 sequences are LGHNT and FRNRAP. DNA of the CDR3: TGTGCTAGTGGTTCAGGGGCGACTGAAGCTTTCTTT. It codes for CASGSGATEAFF.

This clone occurred a few times. The rearrangement uses TRBV7-9 and TRBJ2-6; TRBD1 might be the D (5 bases). The CDR3 has 17 residues. The V end was cut by 5 bases, the J end by 0 bases, with 14 bases between. The germline V gene encodes CDR1 SEHNR and CDR2 FQNEAQ (reference sequence). CDR3 in DNA: TGTGCCAGCAGCCAAACGACAGTCCTCTCTGGGGCCAACGTCCTGACTTTC. Amino acid sequence: CASSQTTVLSGANVLTF.

The chain is built from TRBV7-2 and TRBJ2-7; 11 bases line up with TRBD1. Trimming cost V 0 bases and J 6 bases; bases outside gene matches: 7. The CDR3 is made up of 16 amino acids. The germline V gene encodes CDR1 SGHTA and CDR2 FQGNSA. The CDR3 DNA sequence: TGTGCCAGCAGCTTAGCGGGGACAGGGGGATTTGGCGAGCAGTACTTC. Its translation is CASSLAGTGGFGEQYF.

This clone was detected a few times. The genes are TRBV29-1 and TRBJ1-3, with D hard to call. The length of the CDR3 is 13 residues. Deletions cut 4 bases from V and 4 bases from J, with 11 bases between. Germline assignment: CDR1 SQVTM and CDR2 ANQGSEA. The CDR3, as DNA: TGCAGCGTTGTAACGGGAGCCGGAAACACCATATATTTT. It is translated as CSVVTGAGNTIYF. The full variable domain, rest sourced from reference TRBV29-1 and TRBJ1-3, is SAVISQKPSRDICQRGTSLTIQCQVDSQVTMMFWYRQQPGQSLTLIATANQGSEATYESGFVIDKFPISRPNLTFSTLTVSNMSPEDSSIYLCSVVTGAGNTIYFGEGSWLTVV.

This clone appeared a few times. The chain couples TRBV19 to TRBJ1-2; no clear D gene. This CDR3 has 14 residues. Germline lookup yields CDR1 LNHDA and CDR2 SQIVND (reference sequence). V lost 0 bases and J lost 2, with 7 bases in between. The CDR3 DNA is TGTGCCAGTAGTATAGAGCCGGAGAACTATGGCTACACCTTC. It specifies CASSIEPENYGYTF.

The genes are TRBV7-9 and TRBJ2-1; 8 bases are shared with TRBD2. The V segment lost 3 bases and the J segment 8 bases; nucleotides outside the gene matches: 0. The CDR3 has 12 residues. Germline assignment: CDR1 SEHNR and CDR2 FQNEAQ (reference sequence). CDR3 residues: CASSLRGDEQFF. CDR3 coding DNA: TGTGCCAGCAGCTTGCGGGGGGATGAGCAGTTCTTC.

V gene TRBV7-2 combines with J gene TRBJ2-1, with 7 positions matching TRBD1. V shed 3 bases and J 4 bases; nucleotides not matched to a gene: 3. CDR1 is SGHTA and CDR2 is FQGNSA in the germline V gene. This CDR3 comprises 14 residues. This CDR3 is CASSFPGQYNEQFF. As DNA, the CDR3 is TGTGCCAGCAGCTTTCCGGGACAGTACAATGAGCAGTTCTTC.

The chain is built from TRBV4-1 and TRBJ2-2; D is ambiguous. V lost 0 bases, J lost 5 bases, and 16 bases lay in between. CDR1 and CDR2 from the germline V gene are MGHRA and YSYEKL. The CDR3 has 17 residues. The DNA of the CDR3 is TGCGCCAGCAGCCAAGATTGGAGCCAAATCAATACCGGGGAGCTGTTTTTT. Amino acids: CASSQDWSQINTGELFF.

The CDR3 spells CASSVATQSSTDTQYF. As DNA, the CDR3 is TGTGCCAGCAGCGTAGCTACCCAGAGTAGCACAGATACGCAGTATTTT. The chain joins TRBV9 to TRBJ2-3; D uncertain. Trimming cost V 0 bases and J 0 bases, with 11 bases left between them. The CDR3 has 16 amino acids. Germline CDR1 is SGDLS and CDR2 is YYNGEE.

The rearrangement uses TRBV6-5 and TRBJ2-5; no clear D gene. Germline V lookup: CDR1 MNHEY, CDR2 SVGAGI. The CDR3 consists of 14 residues. The V gene lost 3 bases and the J gene lost 1 base, with 9 bases spanning the gap. The CDR3, as DNA: TGTGCCAGCAGTTATTCGGAGAGCCAAGAGACCCAGTACTTC. It yields the protein CASSYSESQETQYF.

This chain uses TRBV27 with TRBJ2-1; TRBD2 might be the D (6 bases). This CDR3 has 15 residues. Germline CDR1 and CDR2: MNHEY and SMNVEV (reference sequence). V lost 5 bases, J lost 0 bases, and 11 bases lay in between. This chain's CDR3 is CASSSGLSSYNEQFF. CDR3 nucleotides: TGTGCCAGCAGTAGCGGGCTGAGCTCCTACAATGAGCAGTTCTTC.

A few counts support this clone. V is TRBV7-9 and J is TRBJ2-3; 10 nucleotides line up with TRBD1. Germline-derived CDR1 and CDR2 are SEHNR and FQNEAQ (reference sequence). The V and J ends lost 6 bases and 5 bases, in that order; junction bases with no gene match: 8. This CDR3 has 15 residues. In DNA, the CDR3 is TGTGCCAGCAGTTTCGAGGGACAGGGGCAAGATACGCAGTATTTT. Translating gives CASSFEGQGQDTQYF.

V usage is TRBV19 and J usage is TRBJ1-2, with 9 bases that match TRBD1. There are 15 residues in the CDR3. Looked up from germline, CDR1 is LNHDA and CDR2 is SQIVND (reference sequence). After removal of 3 bases from V and 4 bases from J, the junction contained 6 bases not matched to a gene. The CDR3, as DNA: TGTGCCAGTAGTATGGCGGGACAGGGCGGCTATGGCTACACCTTC. Protein product: CASSMAGQGGYGYTF. The full variable domain, its missing parts supplied by reference TRBV19 and TRBJ1-2, is DGGITQSPKYLFRKEGQNVTLSCEQNLNHDAMYWYRQDPGQGLRLIYYSQIVNDFQKGDIAEGYSVSREKKESFPLTVTSAQKNPTAFYLCASSMAGQGGYGYTFGSGTRLTVV.

The gene calls are TRBV28 and TRBJ2-7; the D is unclear. Germline V gene lookup returns CDR1 MDHEN and CDR2 SYDVKM. V dropped 6 bases and J dropped 3 bases, with 3 bases sitting between them. The CDR3 totals 10 residues. The CDR3 sequence: CASRIYEQYF. CDR3 nucleotides: TGTGCCAGCAGAATCTACGAGCAGTACTTC.

The genes are TRBV5-1 and TRBJ2-7; D is possibly TRBD1 or TRBD2 (5 bases each). Germline V CDR1 and CDR2: SGHRS, YFSETQ. Trimming removed 3 bases at V and 0 bases at J, with 10 bases between. This CDR3 is built from 14 residues. CDR3 DNA sequence: TGCGCCAGCAGCTCGGGGACCTCCTCCTACGAGCAGTACTTC. Translated, it gives CASSSGTSSYEQYF.